These 27 T cell receptor beta chains share one sample of origin, sequenced in a study of T cell responses to AZD1222 COVID-19 vaccine. Sequencing was performed with immunoSEQ multiplex PCR; in TCRdb, only in-frame clones are kept and a portion is missing. The sample holds over 100,000 clones, 94% seen once. Source: peripheral blood, taken on day 0 of AZD1222 vaccination. These receptors were obtained from an adult in good health.

The CDR3 loop reads CASSEWGGSTDTQYF. Written as DNA, the CDR3 is TGTGCCAGCAGTGAATGGGGCGGAAGCACAGATACGCAGTATTTT. V usage is TRBV6-1 and J usage is TRBJ2-3; D is possibly TRBD1 (5 bases). This CDR3 is 15 amino acids long. V was shortened by 2 bases and J by 0 bases, with 9 bases between the two germline ends. Germline lookup yields CDR1 MNHNS and CDR2 SASEGT.

This chain joins TRBV19 and TRBJ1-1; D not resolved. This CDR3 is built from 14 residues. Germline assignment: CDR1 LNHDA and CDR2 SQIVND (reference sequence). V lost 6 bases and J 1 base, leaving 12 bases between the germline ends. As DNA, the CDR3 is TGTGCCAGTAGGGAGGGCGTTCCGAACACTGAAGCTTTCTTT. Its protein is CASREGVPNTEAFF.

The sample holds a few counts of this clone. The chain recombines TRBV7-6 with TRBJ1-4; D possibly corresponds to TRBD1 (5 bases). Trimming took 2 bases from V and 8 from J, leaving 15 bases between them. The V gene's germline CDR1 is SGHVS and CDR2 FNYEAQ. The CDR3 contains 15 residues. CDR3 nucleotides: TGTGCCAGCAGCTTAAGCCCGCGGGGCGTCGAAAAACTGTTTTTT. Translating gives CASSLSPRGVEKLFF.

The chain carries TRBV30 and TRBJ1-1; D might be TRBD1 (5 bases). V was trimmed by 2 bases and J by 11 bases, leaving 18 bases between them. This CDR3 region has 13 residues. Germline V CDR1 and CDR2: GTSNPN, SVGIG (reference sequence). The CDR3 loop reads CAWSTGTTLGAFF. The CDR3 DNA reads TGTGCCTGGAGTACCGGGACCACCTTGGGGGCTTTCTTT.

The chain uses TRBV20-1 and TRBJ2-7, with unresolved D. The V and J ends lost 1 base and 6 bases respectively, with 7 bases between them. The CDR3 runs 11 residues. Germline values: CDR1 DFQATT, CDR2 SNEGSKA (reference sequence). The CDR3 spells CSARGSSEQYF. Here the CDR3 DNA reads TGCAGTGCTAGAGGGTCAAGCGAGCAGTACTTC.

This chain connects TRBV6-5 to TRBJ1-4; 9 bases align to TRBD1. After removal of 0 bases from V and 10 bases from J, the junction contained 6 bases not matched to a gene. CDR3 size: 15 residues. The germline gives CDR1 MNHEY, CDR2 SVGAGI. CDR3 nucleotides: TGTGCCAGCAGTTACTCCTGGGACAGGGTCGGAAAACTGTTTTTT. This sequence encodes CASSYSWDRVGKLFF.

This chain joins TRBV7-2 and TRBJ2-5, with 8 bases that match TRBD2. V lost 2 bases, J lost 5 bases, and 7 bases stayed unmatched. Germline V gives CDR1 SGHTA, CDR2 FQGNSA. The CDR3 consists of 15 residues. In nucleotides, the CDR3 is TGTGCCAGCAGCTTAACTAGCGGAGTGCGGGAGACCCAGTACTTC. Protein sequence: CASSLTSGVRETQYF.

This clone has only one observation. The chain carries TRBV19 and TRBJ1-5; D is ambiguous. V dropped 5 bases and J dropped 1 base, with 9 bases sitting between them. The CDR3 length is 14 residues. In germline, CDR1 is LNHDA, CDR2 SQIVND (reference sequence). Here the CDR3 reads CASSDGRSNQPQHF. CDR3 coding DNA: TGTGCCAGTAGTGATGGCAGGAGCAATCAGCCCCAGCATTTT.

The J gene is TRBJ1-2, the V gene TRBV28; tentatively, D is TRBD1 (6 bases). CDR1 and CDR2 (germline): MDHEN, SYDVKM. V lost 8 bases and J lost 4, with 17 bases in between. This CDR3 comprises 14 residues. The CDR3 DNA is TGTGCCAGCGCGACTGGGACATCCTTCTATGGCTACACCTTC. Residues: CASATGTSFYGYTF.

J is TRBJ1-1 and V is TRBV30; 7 nucleotides line up with TRBD1. V lost 3 bases and J lost 4; bases outside the gene matches: 11. The CDR3 loop spans 15 amino acids. Germline V gene sequence: CDR1 GTSNPN, CDR2 SVGIG (reference sequence). CDR3 amino acids: CAWSPQTGSLTEAFF. The DNA for the CDR3 is TGTGCCTGGAGCCCTCAGACAGGGAGTCTCACTGAAGCTTTCTTT. Supplemented by reference TRBV30 and TRBJ1-1, the full variable domain reads SQTIHQWPATLVQPVGSPLSLECTVEGTSNPNLYWYRQAAGRGLQLLFYSVGIGQISSEVPQNLSASRPQDRQFILSSKKLLLSDSGFYLCAWSPQTGSLTEAFFGQGTRLTVV.

The chain links TRBV11-2 to TRBJ1-2; D not resolved. Germline-derived CDR1 and CDR2 are SGHAT and FQNNGV. The germline V and J ends were trimmed by 3 bases and 0 bases, with 20 bases remaining between them. This CDR3 has 18 residues. The CDR3 sequence: CASSFRGGTEKANYGYTF. The CDR3 region has the DNA TGTGCCAGCAGCTTTCGAGGCGGAACAGAAAAAGCTAACTATGGCTACACCTTC.

The chain links TRBV7-2 to TRBJ2-7; D might be TRBD1 or TRBD2, each matching 6 bases. V dropped 5 bases and J dropped 6 bases, with 20 bases sitting between them. The germline V gene has CDR1 SGHTA and CDR2 FQGNSA. CDR3 length: 15 residues. DNA for the CDR3: TGTGCCAGCAGCGTAGGAGGGGGAGGATCAGGCGAGCAGTACTTC. Protein product: CASSVGGGGSGEQYF.

The chain is built from TRBV6-1 and TRBJ2-1; 9 bases line up with TRBD2. V shed 2 bases, J shed 2 bases, and the junction held 4 bases outside the gene matches. From germline, CDR1 is MNHNS and CDR2 SASEGT. This CDR3 spans 16 amino acids. CDR3 bases: TGTGCCAGCAGTGAACGAGCTAGCGGGACCTACAATGAGCAGTTCTTC. This encodes CASSERASGTYNEQFF.

The V call is TRBV30, the J call TRBJ1-5, with a weak D call TRBD1 (6 bases). Trimming removed 0 bases from V and 6 bases from J, with 9 bases in between. Germline values: CDR1 GTSNPN, CDR2 SVGIG (reference sequence). CDR3 length equals 13 residues. The chain's CDR3 is CAWSVQGAQPQHF. The CDR3 DNA follows: TGTGCCTGGAGTGTACAGGGAGCTCAGCCCCAGCATTTT.

This chain links TRBV6-5 with TRBJ1-2; tentatively, D is TRBD1 (5 bases). The germline CDR1 and CDR2 sequences are MNHEY and SVGAGI. CDR3 length: 14 residues. Trimming cost V 5 bases and J 4 bases, with 14 bases left between them. The CDR3 spells CASSIRDRPYGYTF. DNA for the CDR3: TGTGCCAGCAGTATCCGGGACCGCCCCTATGGCTACACCTTC.

The V call is TRBV2, the J call TRBJ1-2; no definite D call. The CDR3 totals 11 residues. Germline V CDR1 and CDR2: SNHLY, FYNNEI. V dropped 5 bases and J dropped 7 bases, with 8 bases sitting between them. As DNA, the CDR3 is TGTGCCAGCAGTAACGGGGTTGGCTACACCTTC. Amino acids: CASSNGVGYTF.

V usage is TRBV7-9 and J usage is TRBJ2-5; 7 bases are a match to TRBD1. CDR3 length: 14 residues. The V gene end was trimmed by 6 bases and the J gene end by 2 bases; junction bases not matched to a gene: 6. CDR1 SEHNR and CDR2 FQNEAQ come from the germline V gene (reference sequence). CDR3 coding DNA: TGTGCCAGCAGTCGGGACAGACTTCAAGAGACCCAGTACTTC. Translation gives CASSRDRLQETQYF. Supplemented by reference TRBV7-9 and TRBJ2-5, the full variable domain reads DTGVSQNPRHKITKRGQNVTFRCDPISEHNRLYWYRQTLGQGPEFLTYFQNEAQLEKSRLLSDRFSAERPKGSFSTLEIQRTEQGDSAMYLCASSRDRLQETQYFGPGTRLLVL.

The chain uses TRBV7-9 and TRBJ1-4; D unclear. The J call may not be correct, given that the DNA end is closer to TRBJ2-2. The CDR3 runs 12 residues. The germline V gene has CDR1 SEHNR and CDR2 FQNEAQ (reference sequence). Written as DNA, the CDR3 is TGTGCCAGCAGCTCGATCACAGGGGAGCTGTTTTTT. Translation gives CASSSITGELFF.

V and J are TRBV6-5 and TRBJ1-3, with 9 bases aligning to TRBD1. The CDR3 covers 13 residues. V lost 6 bases to trimming and J lost 5 bases; unmatched junction nucleotides: 2. In germline, CDR1 is MNHEY, CDR2 SVGAGI. CDR3 bases: TGTGCCAGCAGAGGGACAGGGAGAAACACCATATATTTT. This sequence encodes CASRGTGRNTIYF.

V and J are TRBV15 and TRBJ1-2; D not resolved. In germline, CDR1 is LNHNV, CDR2 YYDKDF (reference sequence). The CDR3 has 14 residues. With 8 bases removed from V and 0 bases from J, the gap between germline ends came to 13 bases. The CDR3 loop is CATSASRSNYGYTF. In DNA, the CDR3 is TGTGCCACCTCAGCCAGCCGGTCTAACTATGGCTACACCTTC.

The chain recombines TRBV27 with TRBJ2-1, with TRBD1 matching over 7 bases. Germline CDR1 reads MNHEY; CDR2 reads SMNVEV (reference sequence). V was clipped by 5 bases and J by 8 bases; unmatched bases: 3. The CDR3 consists of 12 residues. In DNA form, the CDR3 reads TGTGCCAGCAGTACAGGGGCAGATGAGCAGTTCTTC. It translates to CASSTGADEQFF.

This clone was counted once. CDR3 DNA: TGCGCCAGCAGAGCAGACGAAGGACGGAACACTGAAGCTTTCTTT. Amino acid sequence: CASRADEGRNTEAFF. The chain combines TRBV10-1 with TRBJ1-1; D is ambiguous. The CDR3 totals 15 residues. Germline loops: CDR1 WNHNN, CDR2 SYGVQD (reference sequence). V lost 6 bases to trimming and J lost 1 base, with 15 bases between them.

The chain's CDR3 is CASSWTDTDTQYF. For the CDR3, the DNA is TGTGCCAGCAGTTGGACAGACACAGATACGCAGTATTTT. The chain joins TRBV6-5 to TRBJ2-3, with TRBD1 as a possible D gene (6 bases). Deletions cut 4 bases from V and 2 bases from J, with 7 bases between. Germline CDR1 reads MNHEY; CDR2 reads SVGAGI. This CDR3 contains 13 residues.

This clone appeared a single time. The gene calls are TRBV5-4 and TRBJ2-5; D gene unclear. V dropped 0 bases and J dropped 1 base, with 7 bases sitting between them. Germline assignment: CDR1 SGHNT and CDR2 YYREEE (reference sequence). This CDR3 region has 14 residues. The CDR3 DNA reads TGTGCCAGCAGCTTGGAGGGCACCCAAGAGACCCAGTACTTC. It codes for CASSLEGTQETQYF.

The chain links TRBV9 to TRBJ1-1; D ambiguous. The germline gives CDR1 SGDLS, CDR2 YYNGEE. This CDR3 has 13 residues. V was shortened by 3 bases and J by 1 base, with 7 bases between the two germline ends. CDR3 residues: CASSAIGNTEAFF. The CDR3 DNA follows: TGTGCCAGCAGCGCGATCGGGAACACTGAAGCTTTCTTT. The complete variable domain, with remaining parts taken from reference TRBV9 and TRBJ1-1, reads DSGVTQTPKHLITATGQRVTLRCSPRSGDLSVYWYQQSLDQGLQFLIQYYNGEERAKGNILERFSAQQFPDLHSELNLSSLELGDSALYFCASSAIGNTEAFFGQGTRLTVV.

The chain is built from TRBV9 and TRBJ2-3; either TRBD1 or TRBD2 may supply D (5 bases each). Germline CDR1 SGDLS, CDR2 YYNGEE. The CDR3 runs 13 residues. V lost 2 bases, J lost 2 bases, and 6 bases lay in between. CDR3: CASSVGDTDTQYF. The DNA for the CDR3 is TGTGCCAGCAGCGTGGGGGACACAGATACGCAGTATTTT.

The genes are TRBV12-3 or TRBV12-4 and TRBJ2-7, with 8 bases lining up with TRBD2. V shed 8 bases, J shed 12 bases, and the junction held 9 bases outside the gene matches. The CDR3 spans 11 residues. The CDR3 coding sequence is TGTGCCAGCGGATACCGGGAGGGCATGTACTTC. Protein product: CASGYREGMYF.